This TCR beta chain is drawn from a study of cytotoxic CD8 clonotypes in ibrutinib-treated CLL. Study-level background: Response samples were obtained once patients had received a median around 12 months of treatment, range 6 to 36.

Generated by immunoSEQ multiplex PCR, the TCRdb table keeps only in-frame clones and is missing some. The sample records fewer than 400,000 clones, about 64% being singletons. Sequences were derived from PBMCs, sampled after 36 months of ibrutinib treatment. The sequence derives from a human donor with chronic lymphocytic leukemia.

CDR3 amino acids: CASSLDPDSERTGQFF. As DNA, the CDR3 is TGTGCCAGCAGCTTAGATCCGGACAGCGAACGCACGGGGCAGTTCTTC. This chain joins TRBV11-3 and TRBJ2-1, with a tentative D call TRBD1 (6 bases). The CDR3 has 16 amino acids. V was pared by 0 bases and J by 12 bases, with 21 bases between. CDR1 is SGHNT and CDR2 is YENEEA in the germline V gene.